Following are 6 T cell receptor beta chains from one sample sequenced in a study of Graves' ophthalmopathy and Graves' hyperthyroidism. CDR3 regions of TCR beta were amplified from RNA transcripts. The library came from an HTBI-primed first-round RT-PCR and a second-round multiplex PCR. One entry per CDR3 protein, called by TCRdb with MiXCR from the multiplex PCR reads. The data contain 650,000 to 900,000 distinct CDR3 sequences, roughly two fifths of them singletons. Specimen: peripheral blood. These receptors all come from an adult man with Graves' ophthalmopathy.

The chain links TRBV29-1 to TRBJ2-6; 8 positions match TRBD1. The CDR3 sequence is 15 residues long. Unmatched junction bases numbered 6, after V lost 6 bases and J lost 2 bases. Germline CDR1 and CDR2: SQVTM and ANQGSEA. In DNA form, the CDR3 reads TGCAGCGTCTCCAACAGGGGGGCTGGGGCCAACGTCCTGACTTTC. It is translated as CSVSNRGAGANVLTF.

This clonotype was seen only a few times. The V and J genes are TRBV7-9 and TRBJ2-7, with D tentatively TRBD1 or TRBD2 (6 bases each). CDR1 SEHNR and CDR2 FQNEAQ come from the germline V gene (reference sequence). Between the trimmed V and J ends, which lost 5 bases and 2 bases, there was a span of 19 bases. This CDR3 has 16 residues. CDR3 residues: CASSEGRGLVTYEQYF. CDR3 nucleotide sequence: TGTGCCAGCAGCGAAGGCAGGGGACTCGTTACCTACGAGCAGTACTTC.

The V gene is TRBV11-2, the J gene TRBJ1-2; 8 bases match TRBD1. The CDR3 is 15 residues long. Germline V gene sequence: CDR1 SGHAT, CDR2 FQNNGV. The junction had 8 bases not matched to a gene; V was cut back by 3 bases and J by 5 bases. CDR3 nucleotide sequence: TGTGCCAGCAGCTTTAACAGGGGGGGGAATTATGGCTACACCTTC. Translation: CASSFNRGGNYGYTF.

This clonotype was detected ten times or more. The V and J genes are TRBV2 and TRBJ2-5; D is undetermined. The CDR3 contains 14 residues. The V gene lost 7 bases and the J gene lost 0 bases, with 12 bases spanning the gap. The V gene's germline CDR1 is SNHLY and CDR2 FYNNEI. CDR3 bases: TGTGCCAGCATTCAGGAGACCTACCAAGAGACCCAGTACTTC. Translation: CASIQETYQETQYF. The full variable domain, in which reference TRBV2 and TRBJ2-5 provide the parts outside the CDR3, is EPEVTQTPSHQVTQMGQEVILRCVPISNHLYFYWYRQILGQKVEFLVSFYNNEISEKSEIFDDQFSVERPDGSNFTLKIRSTKLEDSAMYFCASIQETYQETQYFGPGTRLLVL.

V gene TRBV7-6 combines with J gene TRBJ2-7; 11 positions match TRBD1. The V segment lost 2 bases and the J segment 0 bases; nucleotides outside the gene matches: 3. Looked up from germline, CDR1 is SGHVS and CDR2 is FNYEAQ. The CDR3 length is 16 residues. DNA of the CDR3: TGTGCCAGCAGCTTAATGGGGACAGGGGGCTCCTACGAGCAGTACTTC. This gives the protein CASSLMGTGGSYEQYF.

This clonotype was detected only a few times. The chain recombines TRBV20-1 with TRBJ1-2; D gene uncertain. Trimming took 3 bases from V and 8 from J, leaving 10 bases between them. The germline V gene has CDR1 DFQATT and CDR2 SNEGSKA (reference sequence). CDR3 length: 11 residues. The CDR3 loop is CSARGMKGYTF. CDR3 sequence (DNA): TGCAGTGCTAGGGGCATGAAAGGCTACACCTTC.